Sequencing of this TCR beta chain was carried out in a study of beta chain features in type 1 diabetes. The wider study: Examined across all samples were almost 110 million sorted cells.

As for this clone: The antigen remains unidentified.

Isolated RNA was reverse transcribed in full, so expressed TCRB transcripts were sequenced. Data came from immunoSEQ multiplex PCR; TCRdb stores just in-frame clones and leaves some out. Of around 400,000 clones in the sample, about 14% were seen once. The CDR3 consists of 12 residues. V lost 5 bases and J lost 3, with 8 bases in between. The V gene's germline CDR1 is LNHDA and CDR2 SQIVND (reference sequence). Study-level findings and limits: Using cDNA template may skew counts toward highly expressing activated cells. TCRB CDR3s were moderately but significantly shorter in Type 1 diabetes patients in all four CD4+ subsets.

Isolation of CD4+ naive, central memory, regulatory and stem cell-like memory cells was achieved by sorting via CD45RO/CCR7/CD25/CD127/CD95/CD27. The receptor was isolated from a woman under 30 in good health. Sequencing was performed on naive CD4+ T cells from blood. This chain joins TRBV19 and TRBJ2-7, with D unclear. CDR3 sequence (DNA): TGTGCCAGTAGTGCTCATAGCTACGAGCAGTACTTC. This sequence encodes CASSAHSYEQYF.